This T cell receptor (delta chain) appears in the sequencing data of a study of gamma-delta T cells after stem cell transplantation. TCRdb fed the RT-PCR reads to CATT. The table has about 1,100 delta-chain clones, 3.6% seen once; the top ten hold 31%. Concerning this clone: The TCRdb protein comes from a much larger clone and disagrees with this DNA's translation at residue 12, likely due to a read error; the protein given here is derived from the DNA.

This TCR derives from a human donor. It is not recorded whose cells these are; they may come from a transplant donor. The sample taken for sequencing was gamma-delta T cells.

The CDR3 spells CACDPLLGDDTNKLIF. The CDR3 DNA reads as TGTGCCTGTGACCCACTACTGGGGGATGACACCAATAAACTCATCTTT. The genes are TRDV2 and TRDJ1; 10 nucleotides agree with TRDD3. Germline CDR1 is GEAIGNYY and CDR2 is EKD. The CDR3 length is 16 residues.